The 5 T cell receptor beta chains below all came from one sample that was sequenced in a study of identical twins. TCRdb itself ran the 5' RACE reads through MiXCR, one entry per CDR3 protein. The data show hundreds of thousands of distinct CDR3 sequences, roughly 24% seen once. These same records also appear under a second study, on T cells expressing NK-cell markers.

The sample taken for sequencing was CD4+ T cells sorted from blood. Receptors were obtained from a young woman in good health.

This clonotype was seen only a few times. The CDR3 protein is CAIRMTGGRDEQFF. DNA for the CDR3: TGTGCCATCAGGATGACGGGGGGGCGCGATGAGCAGTTCTTC. The chain is built from TRBV10-3 and TRBJ2-1; 8 bases are a match to TRBD2. V lost 6 bases, J lost 8 bases, and 9 bases stayed unmatched. The germline gives CDR1 ENHRY, CDR2 SYGVKD. The CDR3 is 14 residues long.

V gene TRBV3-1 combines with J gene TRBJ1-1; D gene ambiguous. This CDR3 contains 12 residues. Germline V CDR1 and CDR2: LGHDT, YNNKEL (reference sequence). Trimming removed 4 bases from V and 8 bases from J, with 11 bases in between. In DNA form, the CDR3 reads TGTGCCAGCAGCCGAACACAGAGAGAAGCTTTCTTT. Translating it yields CASSRTQREAFF.

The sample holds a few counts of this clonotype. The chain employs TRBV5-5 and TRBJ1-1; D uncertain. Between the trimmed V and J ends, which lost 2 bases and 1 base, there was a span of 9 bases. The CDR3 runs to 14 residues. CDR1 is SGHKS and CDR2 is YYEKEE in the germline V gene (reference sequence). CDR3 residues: CASSFSQRNTEAFF. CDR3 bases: TGTGCCAGCAGCTTTAGCCAGAGGAACACTGAAGCTTTCTTT. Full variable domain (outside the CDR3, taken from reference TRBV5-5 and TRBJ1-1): DAGVTQSPTHLIKTRGQQVTLRCSPISGHKSVSWYQQVLGQGPQFIFQYYEKEERGRGNFPDRFSARQFPNYSSELNVNALLLGDSALYLCASSFSQRNTEAFFGQGTRLTVV.

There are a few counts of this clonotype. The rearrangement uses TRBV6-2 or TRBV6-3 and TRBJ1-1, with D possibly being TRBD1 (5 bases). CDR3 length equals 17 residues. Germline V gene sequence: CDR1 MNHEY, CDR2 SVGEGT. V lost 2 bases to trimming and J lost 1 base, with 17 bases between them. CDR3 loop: CASSYPNLGAWNTEAFF. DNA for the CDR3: TGTGCCAGCAGTTACCCGAACCTCGGGGCTTGGAACACTGAAGCTTTCTTT.

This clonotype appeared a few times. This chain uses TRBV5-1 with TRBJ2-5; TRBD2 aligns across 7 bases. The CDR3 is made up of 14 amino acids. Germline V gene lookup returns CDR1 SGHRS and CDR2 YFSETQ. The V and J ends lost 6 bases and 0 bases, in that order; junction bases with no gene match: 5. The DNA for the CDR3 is TGCGCCAGCACCGCCGGGACTAACCAAGAGACCCAGTACTTC. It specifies CASTAGTNQETQYF.